The subject of this entry is one T cell receptor (beta chain). Generated by immunoSEQ multiplex PCR, the TCRdb table keeps only in-frame clones and is missing some. This sample has roughly 210,000 clones, with about nine tenths found just once. The V end was cut by 4 bases, the J end by 3 bases, with 16 bases between. CDR1 is MDHEN and CDR2 is SYDVKM in the germline V gene. This CDR3 comprises 15 residues. The entry originates in a study of blood T cell repertoires in COVID-19. About the research overall: PBMCs, B-cell-depleted T cells, or T cells were the source of the cDNA or gDNA that made up the material.

Sequenced material: PBMCs or T cells enriched from blood (not recorded which). This TCR was sampled from a man aged 30-40 years in a cohort exposed to, infected with or recovered from COVID-19 (not recorded which). The chain joins TRBV28 to TRBJ2-7, with a tentative D call TRBD1 (6 bases). The CDR3 coding sequence is TGTGCCAGCAGTTATACAGGGTCCAAGTTCTACGAGCAGTACTTC. It specifies CASSYTGSKFYEQYF.